The T cell receptor (beta chain) described here comes from a study of blood T cell repertoires in COVID-19. Across the study: COVID-19 samples from acute and convalescent phases originated in the United States, Italy and Spain. In each case, the material was cDNA or gDNA derived from T cells, B-cell-depleted T cells, or PBMCs.

Of note for this clone: One end of the junction is discordant with germline, which a read error may explain.

As handled by the study authors: It was from reference gene primer amplification that nucleated cell counts were estimated. TCRdb's table, derived via immunoSEQ multiplex PCR, lists solely in-frame clones and lacks some. That table is the source of V, J and clone size, and D and trimming were worked out from the DNA. The sample records some 99,000 clones, over 70% being singletons. Sequencing input: peripheral blood. This sequence originates from an elderly woman with acute or convalescent COVID-19.

The CDR3: CASSEVGLGQNF. In DNA form, the CDR3 reads TGTGCCAGCAGTGAAGTAGGTTTGGGACAGAATTTT. This chain uses TRBV6-1 with TRBJ1-4; 7 bases match TRBD1. The CDR3 length is 12 residues. The germline gives CDR1 MNHNS, CDR2 SASEGT.